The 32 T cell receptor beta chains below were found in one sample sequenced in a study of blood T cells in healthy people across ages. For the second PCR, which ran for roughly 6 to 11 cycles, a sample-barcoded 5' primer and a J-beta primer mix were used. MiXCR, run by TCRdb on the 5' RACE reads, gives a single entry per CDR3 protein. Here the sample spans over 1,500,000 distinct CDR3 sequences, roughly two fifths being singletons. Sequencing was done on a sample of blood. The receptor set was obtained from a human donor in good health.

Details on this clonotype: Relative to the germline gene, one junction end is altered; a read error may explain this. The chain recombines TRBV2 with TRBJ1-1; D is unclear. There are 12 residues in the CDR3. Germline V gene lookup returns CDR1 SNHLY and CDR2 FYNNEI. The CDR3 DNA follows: TGTACCAGCCGGGAACAGCCCACTGAAGCTTTCTTT. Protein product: CTSREQPTEAFF.

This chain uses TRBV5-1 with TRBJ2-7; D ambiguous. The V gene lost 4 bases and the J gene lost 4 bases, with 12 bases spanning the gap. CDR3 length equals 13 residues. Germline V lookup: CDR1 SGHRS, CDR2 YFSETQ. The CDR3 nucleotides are TGCGCCAGCAGCGTGGACCCTACTTACGAGCAGTACTTC. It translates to CASSVDPTYEQYF.

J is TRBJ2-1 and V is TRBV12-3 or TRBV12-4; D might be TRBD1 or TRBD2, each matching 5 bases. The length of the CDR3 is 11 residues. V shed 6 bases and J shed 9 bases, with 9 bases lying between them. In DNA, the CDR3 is TGTGCCAGCAGCACGAGGGGTGAGCAGTTCTTC. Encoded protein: CASSTRGEQFF.

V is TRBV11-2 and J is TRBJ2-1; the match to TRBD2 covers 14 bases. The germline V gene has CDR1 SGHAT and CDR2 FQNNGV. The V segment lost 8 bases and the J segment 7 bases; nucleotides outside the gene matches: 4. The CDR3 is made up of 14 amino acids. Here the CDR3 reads CASAGLAGGNEQFF. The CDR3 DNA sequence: TGTGCCAGCGCCGGACTAGCGGGGGGAAATGAGCAGTTCTTC.

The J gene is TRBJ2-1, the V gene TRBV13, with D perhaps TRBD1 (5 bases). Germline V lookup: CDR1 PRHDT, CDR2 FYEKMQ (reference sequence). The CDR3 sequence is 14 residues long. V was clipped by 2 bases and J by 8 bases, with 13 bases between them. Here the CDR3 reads CASSLNLPGYEQFF. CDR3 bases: TGTGCCAGCAGCTTAAATCTTCCAGGGTATGAGCAGTTCTTC.

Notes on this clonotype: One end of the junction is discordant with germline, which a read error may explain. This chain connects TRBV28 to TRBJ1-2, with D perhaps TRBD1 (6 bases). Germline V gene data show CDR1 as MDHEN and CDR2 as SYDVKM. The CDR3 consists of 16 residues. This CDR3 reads CASSWRGRGYNYGHTF. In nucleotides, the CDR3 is TGTGCCAGCAGTTGGCGGGGGCGAGGTTACAACTATGGCCACACCTTC.

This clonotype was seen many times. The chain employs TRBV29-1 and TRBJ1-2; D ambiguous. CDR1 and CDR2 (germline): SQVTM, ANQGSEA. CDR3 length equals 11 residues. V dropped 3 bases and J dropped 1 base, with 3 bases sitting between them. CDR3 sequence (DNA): TGCAGCGTTGACTTTAACTATGGCTACACCTTC. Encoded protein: CSVDFNYGYTF. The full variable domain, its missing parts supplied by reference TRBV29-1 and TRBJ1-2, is SAVISQKPSRDICQRGTSLTIQCQVDSQVTMMFWYRQQPGQSLTLIATANQGSEATYESGFVIDKFPISRPNLTFSTLTVSNMSPEDSSIYLCSVDFNYGYTFGSGTRLTVV.

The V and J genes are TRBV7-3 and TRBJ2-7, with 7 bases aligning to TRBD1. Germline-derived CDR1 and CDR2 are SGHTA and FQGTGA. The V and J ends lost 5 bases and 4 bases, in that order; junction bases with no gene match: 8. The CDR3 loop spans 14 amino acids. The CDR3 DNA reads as TGTGCCAGCAGCAAACAACCGGGACAGTACGAGCAGTACTTC. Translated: CASSKQPGQYEQYF.

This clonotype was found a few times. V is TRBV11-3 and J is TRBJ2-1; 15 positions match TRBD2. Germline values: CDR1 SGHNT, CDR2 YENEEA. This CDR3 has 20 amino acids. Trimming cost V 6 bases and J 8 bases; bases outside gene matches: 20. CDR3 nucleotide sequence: TGTGCCAGCAGTAAAACCGGGACTAGCGGGGGGCTATTATCTGGAGATGAGCAGTTCTTC. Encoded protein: CASSKTGTSGGLLSGDEQFF.

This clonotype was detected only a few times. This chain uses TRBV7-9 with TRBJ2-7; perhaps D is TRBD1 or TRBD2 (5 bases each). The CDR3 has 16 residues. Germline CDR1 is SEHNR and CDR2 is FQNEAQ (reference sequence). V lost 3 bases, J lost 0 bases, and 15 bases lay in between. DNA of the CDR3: TGTGCCAGCAGCTTTGGGGACGGCGGCCTCTCCTACGAGCAGTACTTC. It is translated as CASSFGDGGLSYEQYF.

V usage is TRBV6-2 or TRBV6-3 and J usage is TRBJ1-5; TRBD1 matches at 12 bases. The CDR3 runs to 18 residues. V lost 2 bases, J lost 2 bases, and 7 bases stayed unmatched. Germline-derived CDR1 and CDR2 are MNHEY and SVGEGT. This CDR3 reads CASSYRGQGARGNQPQHF. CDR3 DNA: TGTGCCAGCAGTTACCGGGGACAGGGGGCTCGGGGCAATCAGCCCCAGCATTTT.

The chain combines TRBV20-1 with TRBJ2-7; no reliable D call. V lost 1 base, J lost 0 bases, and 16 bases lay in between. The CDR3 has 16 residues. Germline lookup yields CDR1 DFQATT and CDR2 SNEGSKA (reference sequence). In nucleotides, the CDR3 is TGCAGTGCTAGAGTCGGAGTAAGGGAATACTCCTACGAGCAGTACTTC. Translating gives CSARVGVREYSYEQYF.

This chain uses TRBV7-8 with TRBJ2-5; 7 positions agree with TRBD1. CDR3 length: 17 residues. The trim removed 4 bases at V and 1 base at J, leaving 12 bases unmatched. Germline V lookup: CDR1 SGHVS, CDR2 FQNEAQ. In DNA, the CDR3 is TGTGCCAGCAGCTCCTGGGACAGCTATTTGTCCCAAGAGACCCAGTACTTC. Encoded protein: CASSSWDSYLSQETQYF.

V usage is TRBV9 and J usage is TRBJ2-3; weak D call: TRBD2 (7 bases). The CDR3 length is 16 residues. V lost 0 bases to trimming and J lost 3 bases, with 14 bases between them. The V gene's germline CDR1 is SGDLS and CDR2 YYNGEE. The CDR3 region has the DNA TGTGCCAGCAGCGTAGGGTGGGGGGGCCGGACAGATACGCAGTATTTT. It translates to CASSVGWGGRTDTQYF.

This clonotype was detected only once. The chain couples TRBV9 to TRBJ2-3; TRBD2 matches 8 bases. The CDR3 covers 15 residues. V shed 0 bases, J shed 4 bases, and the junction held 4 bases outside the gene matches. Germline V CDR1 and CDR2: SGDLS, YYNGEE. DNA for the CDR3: TGTGCCAGCAGCGTAGAGGCGGGGGGCGCAGATACGCAGTATTTT. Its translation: CASSVEAGGADTQYF. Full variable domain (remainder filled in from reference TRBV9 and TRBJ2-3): DSGVTQTPKHLITATGQRVTLRCSPRSGDLSVYWYQQSLDQGLQFLIQYYNGEERAKGNILERFSAQQFPDLHSELNLSSLELGDSALYFCASSVEAGGADTQYFGPGTRLTVL.

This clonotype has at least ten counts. The CDR3 coding sequence is TGCAGTGCGCGCGGGGGTTTTGATGGTGAGCAGTTCTTC. Its protein product is CSARGGFDGEQFF. The rearrangement joins TRBV20-1 to TRBJ2-1, with 7 nucleotides matching TRBD2. Unmatched junction bases numbered 11, after V lost 6 bases and J lost 9 bases. Germline lookup yields CDR1 DFQATT and CDR2 SNEGSKA (reference sequence). This CDR3 spans 13 amino acids.

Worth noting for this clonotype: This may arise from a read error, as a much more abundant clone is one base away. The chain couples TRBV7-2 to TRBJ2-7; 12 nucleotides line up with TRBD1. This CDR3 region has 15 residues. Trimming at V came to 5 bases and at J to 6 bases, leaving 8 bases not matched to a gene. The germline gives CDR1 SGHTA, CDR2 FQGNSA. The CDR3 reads CASSPGQGAFCEQYF. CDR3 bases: TGTGCCAGCAGCCCGGGACAGGGGGCATTCTGCGAGCAGTACTTC.

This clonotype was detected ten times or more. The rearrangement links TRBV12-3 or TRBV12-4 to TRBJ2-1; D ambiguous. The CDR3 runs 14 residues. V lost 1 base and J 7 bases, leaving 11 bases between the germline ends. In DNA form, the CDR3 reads TGTGCCAGCAGTTTAGGGGGAAGATGGAATGAGCAGTTCTTC. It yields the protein CASSLGGRWNEQFF.

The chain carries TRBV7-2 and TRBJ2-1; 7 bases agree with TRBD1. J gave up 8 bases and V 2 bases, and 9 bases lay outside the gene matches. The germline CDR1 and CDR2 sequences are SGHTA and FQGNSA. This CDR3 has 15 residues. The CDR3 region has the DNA TGTGCCAGCAGCTTAATTTCGGACAGGCTGGATGAGCAGTTCTTC. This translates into CASSLISDRLDEQFF.

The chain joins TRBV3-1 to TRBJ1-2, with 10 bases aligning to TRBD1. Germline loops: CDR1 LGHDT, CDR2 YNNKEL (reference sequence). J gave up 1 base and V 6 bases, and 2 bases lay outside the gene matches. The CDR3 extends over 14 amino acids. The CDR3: CASRTGGVNYGYTF. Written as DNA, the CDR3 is TGTGCCAGCAGGACAGGGGGCGTTAACTATGGCTACACCTTC.

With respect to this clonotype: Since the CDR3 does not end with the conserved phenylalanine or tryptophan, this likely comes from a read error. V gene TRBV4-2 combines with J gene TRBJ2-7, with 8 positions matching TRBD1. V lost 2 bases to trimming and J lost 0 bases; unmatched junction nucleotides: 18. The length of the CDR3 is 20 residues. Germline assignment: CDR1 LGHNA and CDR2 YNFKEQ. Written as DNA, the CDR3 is TGTGCCAGCAGCCAACGAACTTCCTCTGGACAGGGCCCCTTCTCCTACGAGCAGTACCTC. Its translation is CASSQRTSSGQGPFSYEQYL.

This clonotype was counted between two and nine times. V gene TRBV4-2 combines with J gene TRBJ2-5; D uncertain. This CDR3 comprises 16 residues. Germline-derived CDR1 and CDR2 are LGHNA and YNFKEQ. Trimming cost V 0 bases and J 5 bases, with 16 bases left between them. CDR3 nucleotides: TGTGCCAGCAGCCAAGATGAGGATCTCCCGGCGGAGACCCAGTACTTC. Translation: CASSQDEDLPAETQYF.

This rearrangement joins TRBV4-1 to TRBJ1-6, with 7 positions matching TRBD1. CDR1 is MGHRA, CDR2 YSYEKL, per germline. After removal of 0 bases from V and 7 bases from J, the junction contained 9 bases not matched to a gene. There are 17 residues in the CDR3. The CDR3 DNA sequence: TGCGCCAGCAGCCAAGACCGGAAGGTCAGGGGGAATTCACCCCTCCACTTT. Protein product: CASSQDRKVRGNSPLHF.

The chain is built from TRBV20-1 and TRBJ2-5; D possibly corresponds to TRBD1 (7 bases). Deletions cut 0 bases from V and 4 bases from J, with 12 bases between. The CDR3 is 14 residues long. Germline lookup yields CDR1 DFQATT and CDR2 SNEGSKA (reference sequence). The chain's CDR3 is CSARDRGAIETQYF. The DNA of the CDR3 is TGCAGTGCTAGAGACAGGGGGGCTATAGAGACCCAGTACTTC.

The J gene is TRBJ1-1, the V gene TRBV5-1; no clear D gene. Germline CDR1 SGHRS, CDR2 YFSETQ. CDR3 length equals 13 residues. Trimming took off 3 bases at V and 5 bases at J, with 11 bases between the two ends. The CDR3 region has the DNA TGCGCCAGCAGCTCGGGAGTGGGGACTGAAGCTTTCTTT. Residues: CASSSGVGTEAFF.

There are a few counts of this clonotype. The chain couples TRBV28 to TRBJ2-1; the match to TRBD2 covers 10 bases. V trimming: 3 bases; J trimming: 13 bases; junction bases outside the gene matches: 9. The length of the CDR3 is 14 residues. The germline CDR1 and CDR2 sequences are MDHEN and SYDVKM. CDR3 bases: TGTGCCAGCAGTTTCAGGGCTAGCGGGGGCTTACAGTTCTTC. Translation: CASSFRASGGLQFF.

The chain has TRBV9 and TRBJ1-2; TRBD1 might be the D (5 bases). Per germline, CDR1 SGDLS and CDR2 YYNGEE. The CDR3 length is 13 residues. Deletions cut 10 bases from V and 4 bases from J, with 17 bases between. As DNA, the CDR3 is TGTGCCTCCCGGAGGGGTTGGGGCTATGGCTACACCTTC. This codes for CASRRGWGYGYTF. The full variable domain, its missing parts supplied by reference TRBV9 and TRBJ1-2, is DSGVTQTPKHLITATGQRVTLRCSPRSGDLSVYWYQQSLDQGLQFLIQYYNGEERAKGNILERFSAQQFPDLHSELNLSSLELGDSALYFCASRRGWGYGYTFGSGTRLTVV.

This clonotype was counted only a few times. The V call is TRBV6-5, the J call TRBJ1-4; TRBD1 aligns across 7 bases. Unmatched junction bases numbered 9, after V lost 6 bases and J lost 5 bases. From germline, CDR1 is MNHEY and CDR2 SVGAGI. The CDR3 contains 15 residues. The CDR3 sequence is CASSPERDSNEKLFF. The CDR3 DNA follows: TGTGCCAGCAGCCCCGAAAGGGACAGCAATGAAAAACTGTTTTTT.

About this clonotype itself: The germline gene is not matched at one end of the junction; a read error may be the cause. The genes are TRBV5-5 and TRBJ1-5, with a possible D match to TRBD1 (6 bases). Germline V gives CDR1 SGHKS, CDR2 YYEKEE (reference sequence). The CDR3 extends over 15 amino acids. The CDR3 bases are TGTGCCAGCAGCACTGCTACAGGGATCAATCCGCCCCAGCATTTT. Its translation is CASSTATGINPPQHF.

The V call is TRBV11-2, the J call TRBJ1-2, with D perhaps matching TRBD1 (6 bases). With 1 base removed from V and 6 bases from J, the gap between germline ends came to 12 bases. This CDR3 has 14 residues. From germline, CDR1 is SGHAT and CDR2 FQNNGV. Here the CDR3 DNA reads TGTGCCAGCAGCTTAGTTCAGGGGCAGAATGGCTACACCTTC. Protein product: CASSLVQGQNGYTF.

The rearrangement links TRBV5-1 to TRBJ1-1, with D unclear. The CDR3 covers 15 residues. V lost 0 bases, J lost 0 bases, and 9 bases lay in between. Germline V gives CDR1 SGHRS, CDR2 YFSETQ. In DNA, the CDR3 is TGCGCCAGCAGCTTGGTTGGCAGCTTGAACACTGAAGCTTTCTTT. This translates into CASSLVGSLNTEAFF.

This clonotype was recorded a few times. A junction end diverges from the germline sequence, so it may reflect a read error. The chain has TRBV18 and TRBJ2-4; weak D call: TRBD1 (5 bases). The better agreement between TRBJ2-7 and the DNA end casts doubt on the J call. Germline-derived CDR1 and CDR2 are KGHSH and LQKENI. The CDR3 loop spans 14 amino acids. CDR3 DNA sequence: TGTACCAGCTCACCATATCGACAGAGTAACGAGCAGTACTTC. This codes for CTSSPYRQSNEQYF.